A single T cell receptor (beta chain) is shown here with its context. The antigen is undetermined. This sample is drawn from a study of cytomegalovirus exposure and HLA in healthy donors. Broader study findings: As immune exposure information, only CMV serostatus was available.

The germline gives CDR1 SGHTA, CDR2 FQGNSA. The CDR3 runs 15 residues. Trimming left V 1 base short and J 6 bases short, with 12 bases between. The PCR made use of 60 Vbeta and 13 Jbeta primers. Using immunoSEQ multiplex PCR, the repertoire was profiled, and TCRdb retains in-frame clones only, with some absent. The sample has 70,000 to 85,000 clones; the top ten hold 6.5% to 8.5%. The sequenced sample consisted of PBMCs. The sequence derives from a female donor in good health and CMV-seropositive. The chain employs TRBV7-2 and TRBJ2-2; D is perhaps TRBD1 (6 bases). Here the CDR3 DNA reads TGTGCCAGCAGCTTAGAGGGCAGGGGATCCGGGGAGCTGTTTTTT. Translated, it gives CASSLEGRGSGELFF.